The clone carrying this T cell receptor beta chain has a count of ten or more. Its target is unknown. Template switching by 5'RACE produced TCR cDNA, adding a universal primer site and UMIs. TCRdb re-called the 5' RACE reads through MiXCR, storing one row per CDR3 protein. The sample records 68,000 or so distinct CDR3 sequences, 7.4% being singletons. Per germline, CDR1 SGHVS and CDR2 FQNEAQ. The CDR3 totals 12 residues. Trimming stripped 7 bases from V and 6 bases from J, with 13 bases between. This record comes from a study of T cells after yellow fever vaccination. Turning to the study itself: Fractions low in cell number were prepared with SMART-Seq v4 Ultra Low Input. Findings and caveats of the study: Detected again after the booster were most primary-vaccination clones, at almost 97% CD4 and about 90% CD8. The secondary T-cell response peaked on day 5, not day 15, but was weaker.

This chain joins TRBV7-8 and TRBJ2-7, with D tentatively TRBD1 (6 bases). This receptor was obtained from a man aged 25-45 years who received the YFV17D yellow fever vaccine. The material sequenced was CD8+ T cells sorted from PBMCs, taken 15 days after the yellow fever booster vaccination. Here the CDR3 reads CASTPGAGEQYF. DNA for the CDR3: TGTGCCAGCACCCCAGGGGCTGGCGAGCAGTACTTC.